This record covers a single TCR beta chain. Its target is not known. PCR was performed using 60 Vbeta and 13 Jbeta primers. Here immunoSEQ multiplex PCR was the method, and the copy in TCRdb shows in-frame clones only, minus some. Here the sample spans 150,000 to 200,000 clones, around three quarters being singletons. This sample is part of a study of cytomegalovirus exposure and HLA in healthy donors. Across the study: Earlier work reported approximately 110 million unique TCR beta sequences from about 179 million T cells. Study-level points and caveats: Links to common viral pathogens appeared, in a later analysis, for several of the most significant clusters. Cytomegalovirus-associated TCR beta chains were listed, numbering 164. Later on, a genetic analysis was performed. It linked a missense variant in DCLRE1C with V- and J-gene trimming of TCR beta.

Germline V gene data show CDR1 as SGHNT and CDR2 as YYREEE (reference sequence). Trimming left V 2 bases short and J 4 bases short, with 13 bases between. This CDR3 spans 14 amino acids. The chain carries TRBV5-4 and TRBJ2-7; D is possibly TRBD2 (6 bases). The TCR originated in a man aged 30-40 years in good health and CMV-seronegative. The sample consisted of PBMCs. In nucleotides, the CDR3 is TGTGCCAGCAGCTTAAACGGCGGGAAATACGAGCAGTACTTC. Its protein is CASSLNGGKYEQYF.